The rows below give T cell receptor beta chains drawn from one sample of a study of CD8+ T cells in alopecia areata. Sequencing used immunoSEQ multiplex PCR; TCRdb keeps in-frame clones, though not all of them. Of 150,000 to 200,000 clones listed, about three fifths are singletons. Sequenced material: CD4+ T cells sorted from blood, taken at week 24, from a patient treated with tofacitinib. The receptor set was obtained from a human donor with alopecia areata. Both conserved end residues are part of each CDR3. D genes are given only for firm matches. Rows give clone size only sometimes, using once, few, many, or a class for an expanded clone.

D gene | J gene | clone size | V gene | CDR3 DNA | CDR3 protein
NA | TRBJ1-2 | NA | TRBV30 | TGTGCCTGGAGGGGCAGGGGAGAGTATGGCTACACCTTC | CAWRGRGEYGYTF
TRBD1 | TRBJ2-4 | NA | TRBV15 | TGTGCCACCAGCAGGTCCGGGACAGGGAGAAACATTCAGTACTTC | CATSRSGTGRNIQYF
NA | TRBJ1-6 | NA | TRBV7-2 | TGTGCCAGCAGCTCACAGGGTTTTGTTAATTCACCCCTCCACTTT | CASSSQGFVNSPLHF
TRBD1 | TRBJ1-5 | few | TRBV30 | TGTGCCTGGAAGGGGGCGCAGGGACAGCCCCAGCATTTT | CAWKGAQGQPQHF
TRBD1 | TRBJ1-6 | NA | TRBV5-1 | TGCGCCAGCAGCATAGGAACAGGGGAGAATTCACCCCTCCACTTT | CASSIGTGENSPLHF
NA | TRBJ1-3 | few | TRBV2 | TGTGCCAGCAAGGGAGACTCTGGAAACACCATATATTTT | CASKGDSGNTIYF
TRBD1 | TRBJ2-6 | few | TRBV6-1 | TGTGCCAGCAGCGTAGGGACAGGGAGGGCCAACGTCCTGACTTTC | CASSVGTGRANVLTF
TRBD2 | TRBJ2-2 | NA | TRBV29-1 | TGCAGCGTTGCGGGACTAGCGGGGGTCACCGGGGAGCTGTTTTTT | CSVAGLAGVTGELFF
NA | TRBJ1-1 | few | TRBV2 | TGTGCCAGCAGTGTAACCATGAACACTGAAGCTTTCTTT | CASSVTMNTEAFF
NA | TRBJ2-3 | NA | TRBV30 | TGTGCCTGGAGTATAGGAGGCCAGGGGGGAGATACGCAGTATTTT | CAWSIGGQGGDTQYF
NA | TRBJ2-5 | NA | TRBV6-5 | TGTGCCAGCAGTCCCCACGAAGGCTCCCAAGAGACCCAGTACTTC | CASSPHEGSQETQYF
NA | TRBJ1-6 | NA | TRBV4-3 | TGCGCCAGCAGCCAAGACTCAATATTATGGGTTGGGGATTCACCCCTCCACTTT | CASSQDSILWVGDSPLHF
NA | TRBJ2-3 | NA | TRBV18 | TGTGCCACCTCGACTAGTTCCGATACGCAGTATTTT | CATSTSSDTQYF
NA | TRBJ1-2 | NA | TRBV30 | TGTGCCTGGAGTGTACGTGGGGGCTACACCTTC | CAWSVRGGYTF
NA | TRBJ2-1 | NA | TRBV5-1 | TGCGCCAGCAGCTTGGTGGGGGAAGCCTCCTACAATGAGCAGTTCTTC | CASSLVGEASYNEQFF
TRBD2 | TRBJ2-1 | NA | TRBV30 | TGTGCCGCTAGTAGCGGGATTGCCTACAATGAGCAGTTCTTC | CAASSGIAYNEQFF
NA | TRBJ1-5 | NA | TRBV6-5 | TGTGCCAGCAGTTACTCAGCGCCACGATTCAATCAGCCCCAGCATTTT | CASSYSAPRFNQPQHF
NA | TRBJ2-5 | NA | TRBV9 | TGTGCCAGCAGCGTAGAAAACGCCCCCCAAGAGACCCAGTACTTC | CASSVENAPQETQYF
NA | TRBJ2-1 | NA | TRBV7-6 | TGTGCCAGCAGCTCGCCCCGGGACTCAAAGGGGATTTACAATGAGCAGTTCTTC | CASSSPRDSKGIYNEQFF
NA | TRBJ1-4 | NA | TRBV2 | TGTGCCAGCAGAGACGACAGGCCGGGATTTGCAACTAATGAAAAACTGTTTTTT | CASRDDRPGFATNEKLFF
NA | TRBJ1-6 | NA | TRBV7-8 | TGTGCCAGCAGCGTACAGGGTCAGGGTTCACCCCTCCACTTT | CASSVQGQGSPLHF
NA | TRBJ1-3 | NA | TRBV30 | TGTGCCTGGAGCCGGGGGTTAGGAAACACCATATATTTT | CAWSRGLGNTIYF
TRBD2 | TRBJ2-5 | NA | TRBV7-9 | TGTGCCAGCAGCCGTAGAGGCCTAGCGGGGGGCCAAGAGACCCAGTACTTC | CASSRRGLAGGQETQYF
TRBD2 | TRBJ2-1 | few | TRBV5-1 | TGCGCCAGCAGCTGGGTAGCGGGGGCTAACAACAATGAGCAGTTCTTC | CASSWVAGANNNEQFF
NA | TRBJ2-7 | NA | TRBV7-2 | TGTGCCAGCAGCCCCAGACGCCTCGTTATGGAGCAGTACTTC | CASSPRRLVMEQYF
NA | TRBJ2-7 | NA | TRBV19 | TGTGCCAGTAGTATAGCATGGGGCTACGAGCAGTACTTC | CASSIAWGYEQYF
NA | TRBJ2-3 | NA | TRBV15 | TGTGCCACCAGCAGTGATAGGACCCAAGATACGCAGTATTTT | CATSSDRTQDTQYF
TRBD2 | TRBJ2-5 | NA | TRBV9 | TGTGCCAGCAGCTTACCTAGCGCGGGGGGCCTTCAAGAGACCCAGTACTTC | CASSLPSAGGLQETQYF
NA | TRBJ1-1 | NA | TRBV29-1 | TGCAGCGTGCCCGGTCGGGGAGGAGGTACTGAAGCTTTCTTT | CSVPGRGGGTEAFF
TRBD2 | TRBJ2-2 | once | TRBV29-1 | TGCAGCGCAACGGGACTAGCGTCCGGGGAGCTGTTTTTT | CSATGLASGELFF
NA | TRBJ2-4 | NA | TRBV30 | TGTGCCTGGAGTCCCAGCAAAAACATTCAGTACTTC | CAWSPSKNIQYF